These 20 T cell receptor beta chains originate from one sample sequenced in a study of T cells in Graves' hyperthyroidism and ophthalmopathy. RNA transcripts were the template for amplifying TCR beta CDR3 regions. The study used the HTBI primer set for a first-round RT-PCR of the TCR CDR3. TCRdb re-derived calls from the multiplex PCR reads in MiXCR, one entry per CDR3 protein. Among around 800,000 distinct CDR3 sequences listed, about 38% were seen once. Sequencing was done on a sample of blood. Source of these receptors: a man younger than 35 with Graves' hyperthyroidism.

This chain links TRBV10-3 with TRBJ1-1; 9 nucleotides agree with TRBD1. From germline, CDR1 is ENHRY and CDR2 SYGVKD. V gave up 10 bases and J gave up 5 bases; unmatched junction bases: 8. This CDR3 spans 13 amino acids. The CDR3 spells CATGTGIGTEAFF. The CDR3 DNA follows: TGTGCCACCGGGACAGGGATTGGAACTGAAGCTTTCTTT.

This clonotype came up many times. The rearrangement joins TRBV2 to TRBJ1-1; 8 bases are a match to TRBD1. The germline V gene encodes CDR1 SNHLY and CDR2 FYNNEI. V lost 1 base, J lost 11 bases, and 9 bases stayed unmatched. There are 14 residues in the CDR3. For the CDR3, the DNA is TGTGCCAGCAGTGAAGGGACAGGGATTGTACAGGCTTTCTTT. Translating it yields CASSEGTGIVQAFF.

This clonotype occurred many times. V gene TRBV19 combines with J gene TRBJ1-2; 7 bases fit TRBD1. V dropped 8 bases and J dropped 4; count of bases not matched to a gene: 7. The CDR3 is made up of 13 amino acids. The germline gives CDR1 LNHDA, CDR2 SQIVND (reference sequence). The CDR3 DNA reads TGTGCCAGTTTGCGACGGGACAGCTATGGCTACACCTTC. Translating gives CASLRRDSYGYTF.

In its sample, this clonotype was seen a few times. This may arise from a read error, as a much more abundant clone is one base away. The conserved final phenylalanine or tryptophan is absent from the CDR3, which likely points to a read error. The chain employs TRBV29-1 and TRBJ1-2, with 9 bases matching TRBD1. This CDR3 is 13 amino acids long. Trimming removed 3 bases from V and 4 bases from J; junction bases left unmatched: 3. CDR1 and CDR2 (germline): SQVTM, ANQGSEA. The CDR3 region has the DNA TGCAGCGTTGAGACAGGGGGTACCTATGGCTACACCCTC. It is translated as CSVETGGTYGYTL.

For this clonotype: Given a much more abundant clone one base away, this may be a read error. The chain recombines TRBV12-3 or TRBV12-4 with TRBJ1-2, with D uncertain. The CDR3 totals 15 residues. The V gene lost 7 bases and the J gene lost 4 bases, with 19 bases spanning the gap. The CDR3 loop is CASTKAGRWGYGYTF. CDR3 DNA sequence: TGTGCCAGCACTAAGGCTGGACGGTGGGGCTATGGCTACACCTTC.

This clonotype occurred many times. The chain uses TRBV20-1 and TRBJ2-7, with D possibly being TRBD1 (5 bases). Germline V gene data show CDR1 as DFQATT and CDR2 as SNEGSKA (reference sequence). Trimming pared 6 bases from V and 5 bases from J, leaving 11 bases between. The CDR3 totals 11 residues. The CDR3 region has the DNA TGCAGTGCAGAACAGGTAGACGAGCAGTACTTC. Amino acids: CSAEQVDEQYF.

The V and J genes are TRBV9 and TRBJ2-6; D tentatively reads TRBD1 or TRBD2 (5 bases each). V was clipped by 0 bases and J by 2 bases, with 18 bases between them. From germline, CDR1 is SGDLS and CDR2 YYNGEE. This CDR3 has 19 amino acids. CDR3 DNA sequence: TGTGCCAGCAGCGTAGGGGGCGAGGGGCCGAACGCTGGGGCCAACGTCCTGACTTTC. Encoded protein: CASSVGGEGPNAGANVLTF.

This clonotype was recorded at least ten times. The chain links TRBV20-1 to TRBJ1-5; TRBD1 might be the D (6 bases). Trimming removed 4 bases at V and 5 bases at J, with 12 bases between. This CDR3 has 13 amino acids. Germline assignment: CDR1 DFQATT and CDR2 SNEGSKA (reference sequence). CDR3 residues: CSAKKDSDQPQHF. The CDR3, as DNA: TGCAGTGCTAAGAAGGACAGTGATCAGCCCCAGCATTTT.

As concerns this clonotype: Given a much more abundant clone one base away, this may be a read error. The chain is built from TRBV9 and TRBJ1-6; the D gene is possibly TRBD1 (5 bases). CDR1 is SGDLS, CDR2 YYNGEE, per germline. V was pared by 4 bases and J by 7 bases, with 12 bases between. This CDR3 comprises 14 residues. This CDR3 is CASSPAGDNSPLHF. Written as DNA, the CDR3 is TGTGCCAGCAGCCCCGCCGGGGACAATTCACCCCTCCACTTT.

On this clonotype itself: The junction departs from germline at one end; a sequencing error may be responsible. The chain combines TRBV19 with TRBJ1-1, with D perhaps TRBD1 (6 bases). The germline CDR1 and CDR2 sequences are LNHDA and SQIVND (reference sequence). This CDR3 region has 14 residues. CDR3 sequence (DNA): TGTGCGAGTAGGCGGGGGGCCGGGAACACTGAAGCTTTCTTT. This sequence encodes CASRRGAGNTEAFF.

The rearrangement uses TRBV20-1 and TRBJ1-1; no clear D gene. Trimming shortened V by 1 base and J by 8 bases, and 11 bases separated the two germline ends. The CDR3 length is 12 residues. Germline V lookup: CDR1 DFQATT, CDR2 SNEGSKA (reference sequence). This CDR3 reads CSARASGVEAFF. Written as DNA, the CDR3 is TGCAGTGCTAGAGCTTCGGGTGTAGAAGCTTTCTTT.

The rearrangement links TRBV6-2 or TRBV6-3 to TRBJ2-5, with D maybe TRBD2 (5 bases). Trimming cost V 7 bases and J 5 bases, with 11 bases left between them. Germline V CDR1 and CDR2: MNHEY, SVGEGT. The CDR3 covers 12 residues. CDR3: CASNGVIETQYF. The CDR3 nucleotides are TGTGCCAGCAACGGGGTTATCGAGACCCAGTACTTC.

Written as DNA, the CDR3 is TGTGCCAGTAGTCAGGGGTCGAACGGAGAGACCCAGTACTTC. Encoded protein: CASSQGSNGETQYF. The rearrangement joins TRBV19 to TRBJ2-5; D is perhaps TRBD1 (6 bases). This CDR3 comprises 14 residues. Per the germline V gene, CDR1 is LNHDA and CDR2 is SQIVND (reference sequence). The V end was cut by 5 bases, the J end by 4 bases, with 14 bases between.

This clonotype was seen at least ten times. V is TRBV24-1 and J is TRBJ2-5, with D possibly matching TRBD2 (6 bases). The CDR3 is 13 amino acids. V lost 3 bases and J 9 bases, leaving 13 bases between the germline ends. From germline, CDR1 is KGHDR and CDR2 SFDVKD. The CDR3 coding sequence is TGTGCCACCAGTGATAAGCGGGTTAGGGCCCAGTACTTC. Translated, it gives CATSDKRVRAQYF.

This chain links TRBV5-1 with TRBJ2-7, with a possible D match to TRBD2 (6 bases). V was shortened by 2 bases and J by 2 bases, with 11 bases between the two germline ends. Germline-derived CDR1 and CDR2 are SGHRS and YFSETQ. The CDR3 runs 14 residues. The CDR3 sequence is CASSFYSGTYEQYF. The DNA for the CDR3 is TGCGCCAGCAGCTTTTATAGCGGCACCTACGAGCAGTACTTC.

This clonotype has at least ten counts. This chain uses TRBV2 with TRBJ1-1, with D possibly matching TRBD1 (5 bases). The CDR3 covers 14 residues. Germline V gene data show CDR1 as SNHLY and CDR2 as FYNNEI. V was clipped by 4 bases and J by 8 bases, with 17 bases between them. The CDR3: CASSGWQGESEAFF. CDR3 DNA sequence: TGTGCCAGCAGTGGGTGGCAGGGTGAGTCGGAAGCTTTCTTT.

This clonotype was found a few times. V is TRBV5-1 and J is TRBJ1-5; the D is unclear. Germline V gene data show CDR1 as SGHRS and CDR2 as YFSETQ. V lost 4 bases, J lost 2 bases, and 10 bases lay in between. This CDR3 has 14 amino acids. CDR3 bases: TGCGCCAGCAGCCCGGATTTGGGCAATCAGCCCCAGCATTTT. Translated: CASSPDLGNQPQHF.

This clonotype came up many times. CDR3 region: CSVESQGELFF. As DNA, the CDR3 is TGCAGCGTTGAGTCCCAGGGTGAACTGTTTTTT. The chain employs TRBV29-1 and TRBJ1-4; tentatively, D is TRBD1 (5 bases). The CDR3 covers 11 residues. The V end was cut by 3 bases, the J end by 12 bases, with 11 bases between. Per the germline V gene, CDR1 is SQVTM and CDR2 is ANQGSEA.

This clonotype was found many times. The CDR3 sequence is CASSVGTGGSYEQYF. The CDR3 bases are TGTGCCAGCAGCGTAGGGACAGGGGGTTCCTACGAGCAGTACTTC. The chain joins TRBV9 to TRBJ2-7; the match to TRBD1 covers 10 bases. Trimming cost V 0 bases and J 1 base; bases outside gene matches: 1. Germline V gene lookup returns CDR1 SGDLS and CDR2 YYNGEE. CDR3 length equals 15 residues.

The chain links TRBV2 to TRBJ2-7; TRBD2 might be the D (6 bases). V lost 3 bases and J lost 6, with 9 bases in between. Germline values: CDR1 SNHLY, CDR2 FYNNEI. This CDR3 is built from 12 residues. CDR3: CASSDGSPEQYF. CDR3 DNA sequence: TGTGCCAGCAGTGACGGGAGTCCCGAGCAGTACTTC.